Below are 15 T cell receptor beta chains sequenced from a single sample in a study of CD8 T cells in ankylosing spondylitis. MiXCR, applied by TCRdb to the 5' RACE reads, yields one record per CDR3 protein. Found here are nearly 250,000 distinct CDR3 sequences, roughly 32% of them singletons; the top ten hold about 4.2%. The sample taken for sequencing was blood, either unsorted or a sorted T cell fraction (not recorded which). All receptors come from a male donor with ankylosing spondylitis or in good health (not recorded which).

The chain has TRBV27 and TRBJ1-2; 8 nucleotides align to TRBD1. J was trimmed by 4 bases and V by 5 bases; bases with no gene match: 15. The CDR3 loop spans 17 amino acids. CDR1 is MNHEY, CDR2 SMNVEV, per germline (reference sequence). In nucleotides, the CDR3 is TGTGCCAGCAGTCCCACCCTTCCCAGGGGGCAGGGCTATGGCTACACCTTC. Protein sequence: CASSPTLPRGQGYGYTF.

The V call is TRBV5-1, the J call TRBJ2-7, with 7 bases identical to TRBD1. The ends lost 0 bases at V and 0 bases at J; junction bases unmatched: 6. CDR3 size: 16 residues. Per germline, CDR1 SGHRS and CDR2 YFSETQ. This CDR3 is CASSLAAGGSSYEQYF. The CDR3 coding sequence is TGCGCCAGCAGCTTGGCGGCAGGGGGAAGCTCCTACGAGCAGTACTTC.

This clonotype was picked up a small number of times. This chain connects TRBV29-1 to TRBJ2-7; 9 bases fit TRBD2. The germline CDR1 and CDR2 sequences are SQVTM and ANQGSEA. This CDR3 spans 13 amino acids. J gave up 4 bases and V 4 bases, and 5 bases lay outside the gene matches. CDR3 coding DNA: TGCAGCGTTGGCGCGGGGGGGCCTTACGAGCAGTACTTC. Translation: CSVGAGGPYEQYF.

The V and J genes are TRBV5-6 and TRBJ1-1; D is ambiguous. There are 13 residues in the CDR3. Germline V gene sequence: CDR1 SGHDT, CDR2 YYEEEE. The V end lost 4 bases, the J end lost 4 bases, and 11 bases lay between the germline ends. The CDR3 bases are TGTGCCAGCAGCGCGGATCTCCTCACTGAAGCTTTCTTT. Protein sequence: CASSADLLTEAFF.

This clonotype turned up a few times. V usage is TRBV20-1 and J usage is TRBJ2-1, with D unclear. The V and J ends lost 6 bases and 9 bases respectively, with 9 bases between them. CDR3 length equals 10 residues. The germline V gene encodes CDR1 DFQATT and CDR2 SNEGSKA (reference sequence). Here the CDR3 reads CSAPQFEQFF. The CDR3 nucleotides are TGCAGTGCCCCCCAATTTGAGCAGTTCTTC.

This clonotype was detected a few times. The chain has TRBV7-6 and TRBJ2-7; D is possibly TRBD1 (6 bases). V shed 5 bases and J shed 6 bases, with 14 bases lying between them. The CDR3 is 13 residues long. CDR1 is SGHVS and CDR2 is FNYEAQ in the germline V gene. This CDR3 is CASSVQQGGEQYF. The CDR3 DNA reads TGTGCCAGCAGCGTACAACAGGGCGGCGAGCAGTACTTC.

This clonotype was recorded a few times. The rearrangement joins TRBV7-2 to TRBJ2-1; possible D gene TRBD2, 5 bases. V was trimmed by 4 bases and J by 7 bases, leaving 20 bases between them. Per germline, CDR1 SGHTA and CDR2 FQGNSA. The CDR3 extends over 16 amino acids. The CDR3: CASSSPRGGVRNEQFF. CDR3 coding DNA: TGTGCCAGCAGCTCCCCGAGAGGAGGAGTTCGTAATGAGCAGTTCTTC. Using reference TRBV7-2 and TRBJ2-1 for the parts outside the CDR3, the full variable domain is GAGVSQSPSNKVTEKGKDVELRCDPISGHTALYWYRQSLGQGLEFLIYFQGNSAPDKSGLPSDRFSAERTGGSVSTLTIQRTQQEDSAVYLCASSSPRGGVRNEQFFGPGTRLTVL.

The chain has TRBV20-1 and TRBJ2-4; D is unresolved. CDR3 size: 14 residues. Germline V gene sequence: CDR1 DFQATT, CDR2 SNEGSKA (reference sequence). Deletions cut 6 bases from V and 0 bases from J, with 12 bases between. CDR3 residues: CSALPSEAKNIQYF. Written as DNA, the CDR3 is TGCAGTGCCCTACCCTCTGAAGCCAAAAACATTCAGTACTTC.

The rearrangement uses TRBV14 and TRBJ1-6; the D is unclear. Trimming took off 0 bases at V and 8 bases at J, with 5 bases between the two ends. The length of the CDR3 is 13 residues. Germline V gene lookup returns CDR1 SGHDN and CDR2 FVKESK. The CDR3, as DNA: TGTGCCAGCAGCCAAGATAGCTATTCACCCCTCCACTTT. It translates to CASSQDSYSPLHF.

V usage is TRBV29-1 and J usage is TRBJ2-2; D gene unclear. This CDR3 has 13 residues. V was trimmed by 6 bases and J by 1 base, leaving 9 bases between them. The germline CDR1 and CDR2 sequences are SQVTM and ANQGSEA. This CDR3 is CSVRTVNTGELFF. CDR3 sequence (DNA): TGCAGCGTCCGGACGGTGAACACCGGGGAGCTGTTTTTT.

This clonotype was observed a few times. The V gene is TRBV12-3 or TRBV12-4, the J gene TRBJ1-1; D might be TRBD1 (5 bases). Trimming pared 3 bases from V and 0 bases from J, leaving 8 bases between. The CDR3 has 14 residues. In DNA, the CDR3 is TGTGCCAGCAGTTTTCTACAGGTGAACACTGAAGCTTTCTTT. This gives the protein CASSFLQVNTEAFF.

The chain employs TRBV10-3 and TRBJ2-2; no clear D. The V end was cut by 3 bases, the J end by 5 bases, with 7 bases between. Germline CDR1 is ENHRY and CDR2 is SYGVKD. The CDR3 has 13 residues. In DNA, the CDR3 is TGTGCCATCAGTGAATCGGGTACCGGGGAGCTGTTTTTT. Encoded protein: CAISESGTGELFF.

The chain recombines TRBV20-1 with TRBJ1-5, with D unclear. The germline gives CDR1 DFQATT, CDR2 SNEGSKA (reference sequence). V shed 3 bases and J shed 7 bases, with 19 bases lying between them. The CDR3 runs to 15 residues. CDR3 DNA: TGCAGTGCTAGCCCCATCGACCGGGTTTGGCAGCCCCAGCATTTT. Its protein product is CSASPIDRVWQPQHF.

This chain joins TRBV20-1 and TRBJ2-3, with D tentatively TRBD2 (7 bases). V was clipped by 6 bases and J by 5 bases, with 21 bases between them. CDR3 length: 15 amino acids. From germline, CDR1 is DFQATT and CDR2 SNEGSKA (reference sequence). The CDR3 is CSALVGGGGVDTQYF. In DNA form, the CDR3 reads TGCAGTGCCCTCGTTGGGGGGGGCGGGGTAGATACGCAGTATTTT.

This clonotype was counted between two and nine times. This rearrangement joins TRBV7-2 to TRBJ2-5, with D perhaps TRBD1 (6 bases). Germline V gene data show CDR1 as SGHTA and CDR2 as FQGNSA. Trimming left V 4 bases short and J 4 bases short, with 10 bases between. The CDR3 contains 13 residues. Here the CDR3 DNA reads TGTGCCAGCAGCTCAGGGGTGCTAGAGACCCAGTACTTC. Its translation is CASSSGVLETQYF.